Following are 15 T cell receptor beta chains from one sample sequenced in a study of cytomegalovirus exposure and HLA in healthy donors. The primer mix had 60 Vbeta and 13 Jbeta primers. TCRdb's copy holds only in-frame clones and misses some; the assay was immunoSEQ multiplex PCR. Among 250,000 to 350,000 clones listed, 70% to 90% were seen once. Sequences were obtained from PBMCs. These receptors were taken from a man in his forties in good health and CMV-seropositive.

CDR3 residues: CASSPRATGRSYNEQFF. Here the CDR3 DNA reads TGTGCCAGCAGCCCCAGGGCGACAGGGAGGTCCTACAATGAGCAGTTCTTC. The chain combines TRBV11-1 with TRBJ2-1; tentatively, D is TRBD1 (7 bases). V lost 5 bases and J 1 base, leaving 18 bases between the germline ends. The CDR3 length is 17 residues. From germline, CDR1 is SGHAT and CDR2 FQDESV (reference sequence). Filled out from reference TRBV11-1 and TRBJ2-1, the complete variable domain reads EAEVAQSPRYKITEKSQAVAFWCDPISGHATLYWYRQILGQGPELLVQFQDESVVDDSQLPKDRFSAERLKGVDSTLKIQPAELGDSAMYLCASSPRATGRSYNEQFFGPGTRLTVL.

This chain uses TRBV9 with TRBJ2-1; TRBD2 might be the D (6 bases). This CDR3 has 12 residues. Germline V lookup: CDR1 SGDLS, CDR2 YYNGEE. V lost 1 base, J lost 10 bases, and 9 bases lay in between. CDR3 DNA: TGTGCCAGCAGCGTAACTAGCCGGGAGCAGTTCTTC. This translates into CASSVTSREQFF.

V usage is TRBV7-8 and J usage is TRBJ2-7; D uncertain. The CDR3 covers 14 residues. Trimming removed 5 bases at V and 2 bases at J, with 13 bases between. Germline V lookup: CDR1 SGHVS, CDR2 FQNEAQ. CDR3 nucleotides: TGTGCCAGCAGCCGGTCGGCAGGAACCTACGAGCAGTACTTC. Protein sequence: CASSRSAGTYEQYF.

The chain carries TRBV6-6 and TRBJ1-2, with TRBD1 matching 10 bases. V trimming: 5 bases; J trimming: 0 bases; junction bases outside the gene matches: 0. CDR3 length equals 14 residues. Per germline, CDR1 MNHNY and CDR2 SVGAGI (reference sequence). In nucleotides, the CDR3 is TGTGCCAGCAGTGGACAGGGGGCTAACTATGGCTACACCTTC. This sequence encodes CASSGQGANYGYTF.

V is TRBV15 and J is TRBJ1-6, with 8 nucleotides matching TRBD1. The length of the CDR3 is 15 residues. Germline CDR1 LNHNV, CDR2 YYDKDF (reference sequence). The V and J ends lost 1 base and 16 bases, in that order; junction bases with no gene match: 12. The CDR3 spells CATSRGVTGGLVLHF. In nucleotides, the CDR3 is TGTGCCACCAGCAGAGGGGTTACAGGGGGACTGGTTCTCCACTTT.

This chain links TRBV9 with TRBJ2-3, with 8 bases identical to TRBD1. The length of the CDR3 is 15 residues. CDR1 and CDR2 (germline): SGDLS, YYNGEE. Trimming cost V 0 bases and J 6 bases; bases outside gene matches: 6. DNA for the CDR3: TGTGCCAGCAGCGTAGAACAGGGGGATGGGGATACGCAGTATTTT. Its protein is CASSVEQGDGDTQYF.

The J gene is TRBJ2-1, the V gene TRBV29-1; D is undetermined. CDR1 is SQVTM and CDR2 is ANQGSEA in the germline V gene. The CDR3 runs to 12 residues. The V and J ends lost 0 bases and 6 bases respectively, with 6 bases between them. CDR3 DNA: TGCAGCGTTGAAGATCGCGGCAATGAGCAGTTCTTC. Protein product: CSVEDRGNEQFF.

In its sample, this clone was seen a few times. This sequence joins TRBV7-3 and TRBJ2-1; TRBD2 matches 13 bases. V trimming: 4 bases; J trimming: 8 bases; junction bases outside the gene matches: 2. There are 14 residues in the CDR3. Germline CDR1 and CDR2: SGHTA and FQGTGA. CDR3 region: CASSSLAGGDEQFF. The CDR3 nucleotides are TGTGCCAGCAGCTCACTAGCGGGAGGGGATGAGCAGTTCTTC.

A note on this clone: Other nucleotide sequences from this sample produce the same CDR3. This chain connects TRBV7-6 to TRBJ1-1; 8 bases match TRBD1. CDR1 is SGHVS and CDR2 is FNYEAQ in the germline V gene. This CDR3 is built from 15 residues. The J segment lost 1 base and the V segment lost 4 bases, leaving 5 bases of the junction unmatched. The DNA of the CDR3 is TGTGCCAGCAGCTCTCAACAGGGGGAGAACACTGAAGCTTTCTTT. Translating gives CASSSQQGENTEAFF.

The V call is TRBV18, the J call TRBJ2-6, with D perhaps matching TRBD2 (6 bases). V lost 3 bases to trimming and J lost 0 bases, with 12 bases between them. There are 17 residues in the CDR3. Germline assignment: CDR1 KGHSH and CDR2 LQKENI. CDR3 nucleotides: TGTGCCAGCTCACCGGGGAGGCCCTCCTCTGGGGCCAACGTCCTGACTTTC. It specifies CASSPGRPSSGANVLTF.

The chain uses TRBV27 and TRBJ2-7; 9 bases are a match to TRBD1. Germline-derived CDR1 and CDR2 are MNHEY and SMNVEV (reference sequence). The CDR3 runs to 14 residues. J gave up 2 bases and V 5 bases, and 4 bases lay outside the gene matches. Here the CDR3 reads CASSPRTGAYEQYF. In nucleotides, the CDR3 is TGTGCCAGCAGTCCCAGGACAGGGGCCTACGAGCAGTACTTC.

In DNA form, the CDR3 reads TGTGCCAGCTCACGGGGACAGGGGAACACTGAAGCTTTCTTT. This translates into CASSRGQGNTEAFF. This chain links TRBV18 with TRBJ1-1, with 9 bases fitting TRBD1. Germline CDR1 and CDR2: KGHSH and LQKENI. This CDR3 is built from 14 residues. Trimming took 4 bases from V and 1 from J; bases not matched to a gene: 1.

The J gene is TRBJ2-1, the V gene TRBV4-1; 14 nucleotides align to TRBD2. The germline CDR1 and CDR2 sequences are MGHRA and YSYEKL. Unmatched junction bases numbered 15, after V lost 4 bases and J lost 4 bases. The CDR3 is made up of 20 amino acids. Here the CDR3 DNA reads TGCGCCAGCAGCCCGTCCGGACTAGCGGGAGGTCCTTCCCAGTACAATGAGCAGTTCTTC. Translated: CASSPSGLAGGPSQYNEQFF.

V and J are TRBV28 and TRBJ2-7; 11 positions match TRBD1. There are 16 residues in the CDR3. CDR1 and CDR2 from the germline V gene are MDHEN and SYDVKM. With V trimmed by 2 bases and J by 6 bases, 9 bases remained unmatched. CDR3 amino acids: CASSLPPRTGGIEQYF. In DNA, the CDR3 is TGTGCCAGCAGTTTACCCCCCCGGACAGGGGGCATCGAGCAGTACTTC.

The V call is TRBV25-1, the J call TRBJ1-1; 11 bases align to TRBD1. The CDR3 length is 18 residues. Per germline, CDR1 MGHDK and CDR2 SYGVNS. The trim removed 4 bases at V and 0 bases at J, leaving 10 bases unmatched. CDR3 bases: TGTGCCAGCAGTGGTCGGGGGGGGACAGGGGGGCTGAACACTGAAGCTTTCTTT. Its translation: CASSGRGGTGGLNTEAFF.